This T cell receptor beta chain was identified during a study of identical twins. Study-wide findings and caveats: Excess sharing by twins proved weaker in beta out-of-frame sequences.

A universal primer binding site was introduced by template switching. The final cDNA contained unique molecular identifiers. TCRdb redid the calling of the 5' RACE reads with MiXCR, one entry per CDR3 protein. The data hold 1.5 million or so distinct CDR3 sequences, with more than 30% observed a single time. This clonotype came up many times. What it recognizes is unknown. Healthy Caucasians supplied all donations. Trimming removed 3 bases from V and 6 bases from J; junction bases left unmatched: 7. This CDR3 region has 15 residues. Germline loops: CDR1 SGHDN, CDR2 FVKESK. The specimen was cord blood. This TCR was sampled from a newborn girl in good health. This rearrangement joins TRBV14 to TRBJ2-7, with TRBD2 matching 11 bases. The CDR3 bases are TGTGCCAGCAGCCAGACTAGCGGGATACAAGGCGAGCAGTACTTC. Translated, it gives CASSQTSGIQGEQYF. Combining the CDR3 with reference TRBV14 and TRBJ2-7 gives the whole variable domain EAGVTQFPSHSVIEKGQTVTLRCDPISGHDNLYWYRRVMGKEIKFLLHFVKESKQDESGMPNNRFLAERTGGTYSTLKVQPAELEDSGVYFCASSQTSGIQGEQYFGPGTRLTVT.